One sample yielded the 18 T cell receptor beta chains listed below, sequenced in a study of blood T cell repertoires in COVID-19. Data came from immunoSEQ multiplex PCR; TCRdb stores just in-frame clones and leaves some out. In the table there are approximately 240,000 clones, approximately 90% of which are singletons. Sequenced input: peripheral blood. The source of these receptors is a woman younger than 30 who had recovered from COVID-19.

The chain uses TRBV6-8 and TRBJ1-5; D ambiguous. Germline-derived CDR1 and CDR2 are MNHGY and SAAAGT. V shed 5 bases and J shed 7 bases, with 24 bases lying between them. This CDR3 comprises 17 residues. Written as DNA, the CDR3 is TGTGCCAGCAGTCAAAGGCGTTGGAAATTGGGCTACCAGCCCCAGCATTTT. As protein: CASSQRRWKLGYQPQHF.

The V call is TRBV29-1, the J call TRBJ2-1; D remains unclear. The CDR3 sequence is 12 residues long. Germline CDR1 reads SQVTM; CDR2 reads ANQGSEA. The ends were cut back, 6 bases at V and 7 bases at J, with 13 bases in the middle. The DNA for the CDR3 is TGCAGCGTACGACGGGTCGGGAATGAGCAGTTCTTC. Translating it yields CSVRRVGNEQFF.

The chain has TRBV29-1 and TRBJ1-1; D unclear. The CDR3 covers 9 residues. Germline lookup yields CDR1 SQVTM and CDR2 ANQGSEA. V lost 3 bases and J 11 bases, leaving 7 bases between the germline ends. As DNA, the CDR3 is TGCAGCGTTGATACGAGCGCTTTCTTT. It codes for CSVDTSAFF.

This clone appeared a single time. The gene calls are TRBV27 and TRBJ2-7, with 8 bases fitting TRBD1. This CDR3 is 14 amino acids long. The trim removed 6 bases at V and 5 bases at J, leaving 9 bases unmatched. Germline-derived CDR1 and CDR2 are MNHEY and SMNVEV (reference sequence). This chain's CDR3 is CASRVDRAVDEQYF. Here the CDR3 DNA reads TGTGCCAGCAGGGTGGACAGGGCGGTCGACGAGCAGTACTTC.

V and J are TRBV14 and TRBJ1-2; 9 positions match TRBD1. Germline V gene lookup returns CDR1 SGHDN and CDR2 FVKESK. The CDR3 totals 16 residues. The junction had 12 bases not matched to a gene; V was cut back by 7 bases and J by 3 bases. The CDR3 is CASNSGTGLDDYGYTF. Written as DNA, the CDR3 is TGTGCCAGCAACAGCGGGACAGGGCTCGACGACTATGGCTACACCTTC.

The J gene is TRBJ2-1, the V gene TRBV5-6; 8 nucleotides align to TRBD2. V trimming: 3 bases; J trimming: 3 bases; junction bases outside the gene matches: 8. Germline loops: CDR1 SGHDT, CDR2 YYEEEE. This CDR3 region has 16 residues. In nucleotides, the CDR3 is TGTGCCAGCAGCTCCCCCGCGGGACTAGACTACAATGAGCAGTTCTTC. Its translation: CASSSPAGLDYNEQFF.

V gene TRBV7-2 combines with J gene TRBJ2-2, with TRBD2 matching over 13 bases. The CDR3 contains 15 residues. Per germline, CDR1 SGHTA and CDR2 FQGNSA. Unmatched junction bases numbered 3, after V lost 5 bases and J lost 6 bases. CDR3 DNA sequence: TGTGCCAGCAGCCCCGGACTAGCGGGAGCCGGGGAGCTGTTTTTT. Encoded protein: CASSPGLAGAGELFF. The full variable domain, in which reference TRBV7-2 and TRBJ2-2 provide the parts outside the CDR3, is GAGVSQSPSNKVTEKGKDVELRCDPISGHTALYWYRQSLGQGLEFLIYFQGNSAPDKSGLPSDRFSAERTGGSVSTLTIQRTQQEDSAVYLCASSPGLAGAGELFFGEGSRLTVL.

The chain links TRBV28 to TRBJ1-1; weak D call: TRBD1 (5 bases). This CDR3 has 15 residues. The V gene's germline CDR1 is MDHEN and CDR2 SYDVKM. With 4 bases removed from V and 1 base from J, the gap between germline ends came to 13 bases. The CDR3 DNA is TGTGCCAGCAGTTCCATCGGGACTGCGAACACTGAAGCTTTCTTT. Translation: CASSSIGTANTEAFF.

This clone was recorded once. J is TRBJ1-4 and V is TRBV12-5; 9 bases are a match to TRBD1. Germline V CDR1 and CDR2: LGHNT, FRNRAP. This CDR3 contains 15 residues. Germline trimming cut 6 bases from V and 6 bases from J; bases unmatched to any gene: 8. The CDR3 DNA follows: TGTGCTAGTGGGTTCGACAGGGGGAGATATGAAAAACTGTTTTTT. Encoded protein: CASGFDRGRYEKLFF.

The genes are TRBV27 and TRBJ1-5, with D perhaps matching TRBD1 (5 bases). This CDR3 is built from 13 residues. Trimming took 5 bases from V and 5 from J, leaving 10 bases between them. Germline lookup yields CDR1 MNHEY and CDR2 SMNVEV (reference sequence). CDR3 sequence: CASSSDSYQPQHF. The DNA of the CDR3 is TGTGCCAGCAGTAGCGACAGTTATCAGCCCCAGCATTTT.

This clone was observed a single time. The rearrangement joins TRBV6-5 to TRBJ1-2; D unclear. The ends were cut back, 8 bases at V and 5 bases at J, with 6 bases in the middle. CDR1 MNHEY and CDR2 SVGAGI come from the germline V gene. This CDR3 contains 10 residues. The CDR3 region is CASELYGYTF. CDR3 in DNA: TGTGCCAGCGAGTTATATGGCTACACCTTC.

As for this clone: The same CDR3 can be traced to other DNA sequences in this sample. V gene TRBV27 combines with J gene TRBJ1-6; a possible D gene is TRBD1 (5 bases). This CDR3 is built from 12 residues. Germline V CDR1 and CDR2: MNHEY, SMNVEV (reference sequence). Deletions cut 3 bases from V and 9 bases from J, with 6 bases between. Written as DNA, the CDR3 is TGTGCCAGCAGTTTCGGGGGTTCACCCCTCCACTTT. Translation gives CASSFGGSPLHF.

This chain uses TRBV19 with TRBJ1-2; 11 bases are shared with TRBD1. CDR1 and CDR2 (germline): LNHDA, SQIVND (reference sequence). The junction had 7 bases not matched to a gene; V was cut back by 5 bases and J by 5 bases. The CDR3 spans 15 residues. CDR3 protein: CASSSPGQGEYGYTF. CDR3 in DNA: TGTGCCAGTAGTTCACCGGGACAGGGGGAGTATGGCTACACCTTC.

The rearrangement uses TRBV7-3 and TRBJ2-3; TRBD1 agrees at 9 bases. CDR1 SGHTA and CDR2 FQGTGA come from the germline V gene. This CDR3 contains 14 residues. The junction had 5 bases not matched to a gene; V was cut back by 5 bases and J by 5 bases. The CDR3 nucleotides are TGTGCCAGCAGCACGACAGGGGGGCAAGATACGCAGTATTTT. Protein sequence: CASSTTGGQDTQYF.

The chain combines TRBV6-6 with TRBJ2-1; D may be TRBD2 (6 bases). Germline-derived CDR1 and CDR2 are MNHNY and SVGAGI (reference sequence). The CDR3 runs to 13 residues. V was shortened by 0 bases and J by 9 bases, with 9 bases between the two germline ends. This CDR3 is CASSYSGGSEQFF. CDR3 in DNA: TGTGCCAGCAGTTACTCGGGGGGAAGTGAGCAGTTCTTC.

V and J are TRBV4-3 and TRBJ1-1; D remains unclear. The CDR3 sequence is 15 residues long. V was trimmed by 0 bases and J by 3 bases, leaving 11 bases between them. From germline, CDR1 is LGHNA and CDR2 YSLEER. This CDR3 reads CASSQDHGADTEAFF. As DNA, the CDR3 is TGCGCCAGCAGCCAAGATCACGGTGCGGACACTGAAGCTTTCTTT.

The chain has TRBV25-1 and TRBJ2-3; perhaps TRBD1 as D (7 bases). CDR3 length equals 11 residues. V lost 8 bases to trimming and J lost 13 bases, with 16 bases between them. Looked up from germline, CDR1 is MGHDK and CDR2 is SYGVNS. Here the CDR3 DNA reads TGTGCCAGCGGGGGGACAGTAATTAAGTATTTT. It encodes CASGGTVIKYF.

The chain couples TRBV6-2 or TRBV6-3 to TRBJ2-3, with 7 bases that match TRBD1. Looked up from germline, CDR1 is MNHEY and CDR2 is SVGEGT. The CDR3 loop spans 16 amino acids. The junction had 8 bases not matched to a gene; V was cut back by 5 bases and J by 0 bases. CDR3 in DNA: TGTGCCAGCAGTAGATACAGGGGACAAAGCACAGATACGCAGTATTTT. It codes for CASSRYRGQSTDTQYF.